This T cell receptor (beta chain) was sequenced for a study of shared clonotypes between healthy human individuals. Several immunoSEQ plates received, in even portions, the genomic DNA of each subset. The table came from immunoSEQ multiplex PCR; TCRdb's copy has only in-frame clones and leaves some out. The sample yields 740,000 or so clones, around 73% seen once. Among the donors, all were Caucasian adults who lived in Nashville, Tennessee. V was cut by 6 bases and J by 2 bases, with 14 bases left in between. CDR1 and CDR2 (germline): SNHLY, FYNNEI. The CDR3 has 15 residues. This clonotype was obtained from a woman aged 25 to 39 in good health. Sequencing was performed on memory CD4+ T cells sorted from blood. Subset defined: CD45RA-negative fraction. The genes are TRBV2 and TRBJ1-5, with D maybe TRBD1 (6 bases). CDR3: CASSQTGPRNQPQHF. The CDR3 nucleotides read TGTGCCAGCAGCCAAACAGGGCCCCGCAATCAGCCCCAGCATTTT.